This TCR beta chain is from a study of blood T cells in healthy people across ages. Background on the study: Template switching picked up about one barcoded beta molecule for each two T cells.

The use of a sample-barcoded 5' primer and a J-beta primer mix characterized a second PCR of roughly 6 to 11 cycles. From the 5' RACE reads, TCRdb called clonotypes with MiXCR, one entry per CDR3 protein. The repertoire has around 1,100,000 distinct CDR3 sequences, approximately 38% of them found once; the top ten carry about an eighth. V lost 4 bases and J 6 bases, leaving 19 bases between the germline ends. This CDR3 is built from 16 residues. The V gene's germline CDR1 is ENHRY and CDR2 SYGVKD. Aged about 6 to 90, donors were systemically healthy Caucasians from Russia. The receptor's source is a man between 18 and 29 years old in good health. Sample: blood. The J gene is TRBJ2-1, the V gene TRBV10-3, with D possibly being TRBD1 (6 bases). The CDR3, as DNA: TGTGCCATCAGTGGCGGACAGCCTAACTACGGCAATGAGCAGTTCTTC. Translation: CAISGGQPNYGNEQFF.